These 21 T cell receptor beta chains were sequenced from one sample in a study of T cells expressing NK-cell markers. TCRdb derives one entry per CDR3 protein from the 5' RACE reads, leaving out DNA. This table holds fewer than 400,000 distinct CDR3 sequences. The sample consisted of blood T cells: a sorted CD56 or NKG2C T cell subset, CD4+ or CD8+ T cells, or bulk PBMC T cells (not recorded which). Receptors originate from a woman aged 45-60 years in good health.

The chain joins TRBV20-1 to TRBJ2-3; the D gene TCRdb calls, TRBD1, cannot be checked with no DNA. CDR1 is DFQATT, CDR2 SNEGSKA, per germline (reference sequence). This CDR3 contains 21 residues. The CDR3 region is CSARERRRGAPFASSTDTQYF.

The chain links TRBV6-5 to TRBJ1-1. This CDR3 contains 11 residues. From germline, CDR1 is MNHEY and CDR2 SVGAGI. The CDR3: CASSSIHEAFF.

The CDR3 sequence: CARAYSNQPQHF. The V gene is TRBV21-1, the J gene TRBJ1-5. TRBV21-1 is an annotated pseudogene. CDR3 length: 12 amino acids.

The chain recombines TRBV7-8 with TRBJ2-7; absent DNA, TCRdb's TRBD2 call cannot be checked. The CDR3 is made up of 13 amino acids. In germline, CDR1 is SGHVS, CDR2 FQNEAQ. CDR3 in amino acids: CASRRGGSYEQYF.

The chain uses TRBV29-1 and TRBJ2-5; without DNA, the TCRdb call of TRBD1 cannot be checked. From germline, CDR1 is SQVTM and CDR2 ANQGSEA. The CDR3 spans 13 residues. This CDR3 is CSVDGGAAETQYF.

The chain carries TRBV7-9 and TRBJ2-1; TCRdb's D gene call, TRBD2, goes unchecked for lack of DNA. Looked up from germline, CDR1 is SEHNR and CDR2 is FQNEAQ (reference sequence). This CDR3 comprises 15 residues. CDR3 region: CASSLGRLEGHEQFF.

J is TRBJ2-7 and V is TRBV7-9; TCRdb lists TRBD1, though no DNA is available to test this call. Germline CDR1 and CDR2: SEHNR and FQNEAQ (reference sequence). The CDR3 runs to 14 residues. CDR3 amino acids: CASSLVDTSYEQYF.

The rearrangement joins TRBV10-1 to TRBJ2-2. From germline, CDR1 is WNHNN and CDR2 SYGVQD (reference sequence). CDR3 size: 14 residues. The CDR3 sequence is CASRDLANTGELFF.

The rearrangement links TRBV4-1 to TRBJ2-1; TCRdb selects TRBD2, and the lack of DNA leaves this call unchecked. The CDR3 has 16 residues. Germline V gene sequence: CDR1 MGHRA, CDR2 YSYEKL. CDR3 residues: CASSLIAGVPYNEQFF.

CDR3 protein: CASSQDRRGGYNEQFF. The J gene is TRBJ2-1, the V gene TRBV4-1; the D call of TRBD2 rests on TCRdb alone, since no DNA is present to check it. The CDR3 consists of 16 residues. Germline V gene data show CDR1 as MGHRA and CDR2 as YSYEKL.

The chain recombines TRBV7-6 with TRBJ1-1. The CDR3 sequence is 14 residues long. Germline V gene sequence: CDR1 SGHVS, CDR2 FNYEAQ. The CDR3 loop is CASSFEGLNTEAFF.

This rearrangement joins TRBV20-1 to TRBJ1-5. The germline CDR1 and CDR2 sequences are DFQATT and SNEGSKA (reference sequence). The CDR3 has 14 residues. The CDR3 spells CSASRKGDNQPQHF.

This chain connects TRBV2 to TRBJ1-3. The CDR3 covers 14 residues. Germline loops: CDR1 SNHLY, CDR2 FYNNEI. The chain's CDR3 is CASSPGRSGNTIYF.

The rearrangement uses TRBV20-1 and TRBJ2-1; the D gene TCRdb calls, TRBD2, cannot be checked with no DNA. Germline CDR1 reads DFQATT; CDR2 reads SNEGSKA (reference sequence). This CDR3 is built from 17 residues. Here the CDR3 reads CSARDQEAGGPYNEQFF.

The V gene is TRBV6-2 or TRBV6-3, the J gene TRBJ2-1; TCRdb returns TRBD2, unconfirmable since there is no DNA. This CDR3 spans 14 amino acids. Germline CDR1 is MNHEY and CDR2 is SVGEGT. CDR3 protein: CASRRLAGDAGQFF.

This chain uses TRBV29-1 with TRBJ2-7; TCRdb indicates TRBD1, and absent DNA this call remains unverified. Germline lookup yields CDR1 SQVTM and CDR2 ANQGSEA. The CDR3 has 12 amino acids. The CDR3 loop is CSGGASSYEQYF.

The chain uses TRBV4-1 and TRBJ2-3; the TCRdb D gene call, TRBD2, has no DNA to confirm it. The CDR3 consists of 16 residues. Germline V gene lookup returns CDR1 MGHRA and CDR2 YSYEKL. The CDR3 sequence is CASSSRAGGRTDTQYF.

This sequence joins TRBV11-3 and TRBJ2-1. The CDR3 runs to 14 residues. The germline V gene encodes CDR1 SGHNT and CDR2 YENEEA. The chain's CDR3 is CASSEGDSYNEQFF.

V gene TRBV18 combines with J gene TRBJ1-1. CDR3 length equals 14 residues. Germline values: CDR1 KGHSH, CDR2 LQKENI. The CDR3 sequence is CASSPVAGNTEAFF.

V gene TRBV5-6 combines with J gene TRBJ2-1; lacking DNA, the TRBD1 call made by TCRdb goes unchecked. Germline CDR1 SGHDT, CDR2 YYEEEE. The CDR3 is 12 amino acids. CDR3 region: CASNLQGAEQFF.

The gene calls are TRBV15 and TRBJ1-2; TCRdb returns TRBD1, unconfirmable since there is no DNA. CDR3 length: 15 amino acids. The germline V gene encodes CDR1 LNHNV and CDR2 YYDKDF (reference sequence). CDR3 region: CATSRAGTGTYGYTF.